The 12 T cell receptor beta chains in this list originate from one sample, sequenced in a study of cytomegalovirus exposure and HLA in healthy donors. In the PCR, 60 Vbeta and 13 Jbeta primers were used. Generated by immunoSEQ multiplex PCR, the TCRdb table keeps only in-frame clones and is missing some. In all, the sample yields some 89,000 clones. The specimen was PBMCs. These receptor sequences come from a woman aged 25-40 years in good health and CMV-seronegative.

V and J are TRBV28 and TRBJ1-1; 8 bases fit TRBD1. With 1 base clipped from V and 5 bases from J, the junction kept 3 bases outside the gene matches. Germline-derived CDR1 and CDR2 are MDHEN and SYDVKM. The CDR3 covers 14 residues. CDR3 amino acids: CASSLSGGQTEAFF. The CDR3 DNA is TGTGCCAGCAGTTTATCAGGGGGCCAAACTGAAGCTTTCTTT.

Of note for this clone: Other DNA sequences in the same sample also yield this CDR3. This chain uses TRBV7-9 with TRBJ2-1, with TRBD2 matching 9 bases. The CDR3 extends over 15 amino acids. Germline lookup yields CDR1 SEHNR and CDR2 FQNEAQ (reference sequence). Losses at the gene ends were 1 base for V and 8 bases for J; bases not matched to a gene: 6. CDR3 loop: CASSLVIAGVYEQFF. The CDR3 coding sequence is TGTGCCAGCAGCTTAGTGATAGCGGGAGTCTATGAGCAGTTCTTC.

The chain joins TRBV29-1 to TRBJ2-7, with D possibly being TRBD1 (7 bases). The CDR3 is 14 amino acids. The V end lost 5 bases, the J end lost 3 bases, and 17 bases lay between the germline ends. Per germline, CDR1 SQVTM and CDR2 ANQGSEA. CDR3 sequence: CSVLAGTAGYEQYF. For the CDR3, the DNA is TGCAGCGTTTTGGCCGGGACAGCGGGCTACGAGCAGTACTTC.

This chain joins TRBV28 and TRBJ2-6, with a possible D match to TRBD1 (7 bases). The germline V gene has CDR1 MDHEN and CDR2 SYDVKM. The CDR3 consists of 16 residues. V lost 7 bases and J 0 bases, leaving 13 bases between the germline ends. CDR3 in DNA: TGTGCCAGCATGGAGGGGGCCACCTCTGGGGCCAACGTCCTGACTTTC. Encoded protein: CASMEGATSGANVLTF.

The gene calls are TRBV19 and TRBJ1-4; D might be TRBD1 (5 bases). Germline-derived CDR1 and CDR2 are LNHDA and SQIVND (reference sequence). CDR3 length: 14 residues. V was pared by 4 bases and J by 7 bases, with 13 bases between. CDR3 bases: TGTGCCAGTAGTACTCAGGGAGGGGTTGAAAAACTGTTTTTT. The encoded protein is CASSTQGGVEKLFF. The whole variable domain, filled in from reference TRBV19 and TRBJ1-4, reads DGGITQSPKYLFRKEGQNVTLSCEQNLNHDAMYWYRQDPGQGLRLIYYSQIVNDFQKGDIAEGYSVSREKKESFPLTVTSAQKNPTAFYLCASSTQGGVEKLFFGSGTQLSVL.

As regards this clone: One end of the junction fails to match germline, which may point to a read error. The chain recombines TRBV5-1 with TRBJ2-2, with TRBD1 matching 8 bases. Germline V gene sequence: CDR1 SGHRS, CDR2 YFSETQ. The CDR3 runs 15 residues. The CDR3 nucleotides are TGCGCCAGCAGCCCCGGACAGGGTAACATCGGGGAGCTGTTTTTT. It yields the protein CASSPGQGNIGELFF.

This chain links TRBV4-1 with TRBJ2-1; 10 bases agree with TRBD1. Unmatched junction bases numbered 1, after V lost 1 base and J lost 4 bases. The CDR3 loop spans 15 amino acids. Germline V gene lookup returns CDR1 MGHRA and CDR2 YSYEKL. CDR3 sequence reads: CASSQGDRGYNEQFF. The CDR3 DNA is TGCGCCAGCAGCCAAGGGGACAGGGGATACAATGAGCAGTTCTTC.

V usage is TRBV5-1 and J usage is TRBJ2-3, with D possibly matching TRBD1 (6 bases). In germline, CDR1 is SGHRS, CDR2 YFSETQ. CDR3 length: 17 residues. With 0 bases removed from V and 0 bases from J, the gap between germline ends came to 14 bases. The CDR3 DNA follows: TGCGCCAGCAGCTTGGATACAGGGTCATCTAGCACAGATACGCAGTATTTT. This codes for CASSLDTGSSSTDTQYF.

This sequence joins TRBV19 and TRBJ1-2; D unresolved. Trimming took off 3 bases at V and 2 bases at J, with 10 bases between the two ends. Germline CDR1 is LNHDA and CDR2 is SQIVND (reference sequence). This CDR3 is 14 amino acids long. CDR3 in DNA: TGTGCCAGTAGTATTGCGACCGGGAACTATGGCTACACCTTC. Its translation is CASSIATGNYGYTF.

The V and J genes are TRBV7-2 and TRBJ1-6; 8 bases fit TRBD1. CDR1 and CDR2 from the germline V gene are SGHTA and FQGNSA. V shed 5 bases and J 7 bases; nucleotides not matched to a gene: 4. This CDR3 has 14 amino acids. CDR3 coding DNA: TGTGCCAGCAGCCCGGACAGGGCCAATTCACCCCTCCACTTT. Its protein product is CASSPDRANSPLHF.

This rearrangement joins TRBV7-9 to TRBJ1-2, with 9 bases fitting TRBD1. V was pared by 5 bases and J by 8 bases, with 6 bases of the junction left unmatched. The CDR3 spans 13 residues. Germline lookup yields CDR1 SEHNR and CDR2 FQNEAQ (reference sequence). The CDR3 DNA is TGTGCCAGCAGCCTGGGACAGGGAAACGGCTACACCTTC. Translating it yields CASSLGQGNGYTF.

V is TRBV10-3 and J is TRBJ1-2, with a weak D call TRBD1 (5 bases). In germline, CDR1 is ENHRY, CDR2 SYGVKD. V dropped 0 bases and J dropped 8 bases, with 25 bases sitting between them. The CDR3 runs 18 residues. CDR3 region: CAISESPVDFSGGKGYTF. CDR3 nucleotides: TGTGCCATCAGTGAGTCGCCCGTCGACTTCTCCGGGGGAAAAGGCTACACCTTC.